The clone carrying this TCR beta chain was seen ten or more times. Antigen: not known. The CDR3 sequence is 12 residues long. V was shortened by 8 bases and J by 1 base, with 6 bases between the two germline ends. The data derive from a study of T cells in Graves' hyperthyroidism and ophthalmopathy. Amplified TCR beta CDR3 regions came from RNA transcripts. The HTBI primer set drove a first-round RT-PCR of the TCR CDR3. In TCRdb, the multiplex PCR reads were re-called with MiXCR into one record per CDR3 protein. The table lists around 350,000 distinct CDR3 sequences, approximately 19% of them singletons, with about 3.7% in the top ten. Whole-study findings and limits: Ophthalmopathy was model-predicted a median about six months pre-onset. In blood, most of the thyroid clonotypes expanded above 0.001 were also present.

Patients between 18 and 65 years old had hyperthyroidism, newly diagnosed and lasting under 2 months. Out of over 9 ml of fresh peripheral blood came the PBMCs. This chain links TRBV12-3 or TRBV12-4 with TRBJ1-3; D unclear. The TCR sequence derives from a woman between 18 and 29 years old with Graves' hyperthyroidism. Material for sequencing was blood. This CDR3 reads CASLESGNTIYF. The CDR3 DNA reads as TGTGCCAGCCTCGAATCTGGAAACACCATATATTTT.